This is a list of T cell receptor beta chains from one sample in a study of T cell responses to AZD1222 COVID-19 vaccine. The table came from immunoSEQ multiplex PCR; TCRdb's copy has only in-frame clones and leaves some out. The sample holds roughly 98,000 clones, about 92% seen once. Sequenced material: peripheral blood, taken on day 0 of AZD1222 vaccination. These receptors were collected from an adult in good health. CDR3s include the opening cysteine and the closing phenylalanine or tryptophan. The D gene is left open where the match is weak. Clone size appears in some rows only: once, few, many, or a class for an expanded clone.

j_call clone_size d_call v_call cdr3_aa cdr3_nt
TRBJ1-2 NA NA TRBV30 CAWSVWGRGDGYTF TGTGCCTGGAGTGTTTGGGGTAGAGGAGACGGCTACACCTTC
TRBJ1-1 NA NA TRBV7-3 CASSVRLDTEAFF TGTGCCAGCAGCGTTCGACTGGACACTGAAGCTTTCTTT
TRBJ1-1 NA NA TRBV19 CASSLGWPMNTEAFF TGTGCCAGTAGCCTCGGGTGGCCTATGAACACTGAAGCTTTCTTT
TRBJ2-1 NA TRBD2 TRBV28 CASSYPHNLAGGRNEQFF TGTGCCAGCAGTTACCCACATAATCTAGCGGGAGGCCGCAATGAGCAGTTCTTC
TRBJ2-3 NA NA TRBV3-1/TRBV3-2 CASSHRRGPDTQYF TGTGCCAGCAGCCATCGGCGGGGTCCAGATACGCAGTATTTT
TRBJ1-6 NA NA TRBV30 CAWSGQYNSPLHF TGTGCCTGGAGTGGACAGTATAATTCACCCCTCCACTTT
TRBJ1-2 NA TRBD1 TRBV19 CASSIRAGTGGAMDGYTF TGTGCCAGTAGTATTCGCGCGGGGACAGGGGGCGCAATGGATGGCTACACCTTC
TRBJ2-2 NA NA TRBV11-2 CASSLGTSAGELFF TGTGCCAGCAGCTTAGGGACCAGCGCCGGGGAGCTGTTTTTT
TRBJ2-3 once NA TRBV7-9 CASSPGISTDTQYF TGTGCCAGCAGCCCGGGGATTAGCACAGATACGCAGTATTTT
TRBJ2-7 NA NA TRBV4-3 CASSQDIETNYEQYF TGCGCCAGCAGCCAAGATATCGAAACTAACTACGAGCAGTACTTC
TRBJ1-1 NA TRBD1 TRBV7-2 CASSFAGPGGREAFF TGTGCCAGCAGCTTTGCCGGGCCAGGGGGCAGGGAAGCTTTCTTT
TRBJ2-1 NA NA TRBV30 CAWSVGAVRSHEQFF TGTGCCTGGAGTGTTGGGGCCGTGCGCTCCCATGAGCAGTTCTTC
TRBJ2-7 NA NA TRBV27 CASSRGDEQYF TGTGCCAGCAGCCGAGGCGACGAGCAGTACTTC
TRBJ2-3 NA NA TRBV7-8 CASSSFSYRDSLDTQYF TGTGCCAGCAGCTCTTTCTCATACCGGGACTCACTGGATACGCAGTATTTT
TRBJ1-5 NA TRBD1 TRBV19 CASSLRTGNQPQHF TGTGCCAGTAGCTTGAGGACAGGGAATCAGCCCCAGCATTTT
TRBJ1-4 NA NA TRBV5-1 CASSFGQFNEKLFF TGCGCCAGCAGCTTCGGCCAATTTAATGAAAAACTGTTTTTT
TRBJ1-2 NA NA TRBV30 CACLWGMGREYGYTF TGTGCCTGTCTCTGGGGTATGGGGCGCGAGTATGGCTACACCTTC
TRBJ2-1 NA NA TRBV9 CASSLKGGTELVF TGTGCCAGCAGCCTTAAAGGAGGTACCGAGCTAGTCTTC
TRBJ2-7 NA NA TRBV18 CASSPGNYEQYF TGTGCCAGCTCACCAGGAAACTACGAGCAGTACTTC
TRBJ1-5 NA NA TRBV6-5 CAVKVGGGNQPQHF TGTGCCGTCAAGGTTGGGGGCGGCAATCAGCCCCAGCATTTT
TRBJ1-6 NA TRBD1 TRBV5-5 CASSTPDRVKNSPLHF TGTGCCAGCAGCACCCCGGACAGGGTGAAGAATTCACCCCTCCACTTT
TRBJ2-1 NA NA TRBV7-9 CASSLRVVEDNEQFF TGTGCCAGCAGCTTACGGGTTGTCGAAGACAATGAGCAGTTCTTC
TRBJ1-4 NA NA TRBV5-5 CASSLAATNEKLFF TGTGCCAGCAGCTTGGCGGCTACTAATGAAAAACTGTTTTTT
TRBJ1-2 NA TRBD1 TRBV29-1 CSVDLTGEYGYTF TGCAGCGTTGATTTGACAGGGGAATATGGCTACACCTTC
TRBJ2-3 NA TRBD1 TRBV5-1 CASSYRGTSTDTQYF TGCGCCAGCAGCTACAGGGGAACTAGCACAGATACGCAGTATTTT
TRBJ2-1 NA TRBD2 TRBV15 CATRRGLSGGTYNEQFF TGTGCCACCCGAAGAGGTCTCTCGGGGGGAACCTACAATGAGCAGTTCTTC
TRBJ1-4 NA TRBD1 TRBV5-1 CASSQGQLNEKLFF TGCGCCAGCAGCCAGGGACAGCTAAATGAAAAACTGTTTTTT
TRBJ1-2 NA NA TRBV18 CASSPDRYGYTF TGTGCCAGCTCGCCCGACCGCTATGGCTACACCTTC
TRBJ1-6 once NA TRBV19 CASSQQGFPINSPLHF TGTGCCAGTAGTCAACAGGGTTTCCCCATAAATTCACCCCTCCACTTT
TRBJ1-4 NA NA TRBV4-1 CASSFQGRDGEKLFF TGCGCCAGCAGCTTCCAAGGCAGGGACGGTGAAAAACTGTTTTTT
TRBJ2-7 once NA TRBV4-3 CASSQIWGRGSYEQYF TGCGCCAGCAGCCAAATTTGGGGCAGGGGCTCCTACGAGCAGTACTTC
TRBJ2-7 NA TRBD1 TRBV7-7 CASSSGPGQGNEQYF TGTGCTAGCAGCTCCGGTCCGGGACAGGGCAACGAGCAGTACTTC
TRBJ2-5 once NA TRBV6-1 CASSEGTLRTQYF TGTGCCAGCAGTGAGGGGACCCTCCGGACCCAGTACTTC
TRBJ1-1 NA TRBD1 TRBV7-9 CASRPITGDPLRNTEAFF TGTGCCAGCAGACCAATTACAGGGGACCCTTTAAGGAACACTGAAGCTTTCTTT
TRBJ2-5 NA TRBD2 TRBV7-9 CASSPAGTPGETQYF TGTGCCAGCAGCCCAGCGGGGACCCCGGGGGAGACCCAGTACTTC
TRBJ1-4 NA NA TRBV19 CATTTKRNEKLFF TGTGCCACCACAACAAAAAGAAATGAAAAACTGTTTTTT
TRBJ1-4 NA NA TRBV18 CASSPRSGEKLFF TGTGCCAGCTCACCACGATCAGGGGAAAAACTGTTTTTT
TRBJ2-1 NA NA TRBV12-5 CASGLNPYNEQFF TGTGCTAGTGGTTTAAACCCCTACAATGAGCAGTTCTTC
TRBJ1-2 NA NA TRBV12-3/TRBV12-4 CASSFRRGGGYTF TGTGCCAGCAGTTTTAGACGAGGGGGTGGCTACACCTTC
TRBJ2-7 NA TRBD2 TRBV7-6 CASSITSAASSEQYF TGTGCCAGCAGCATTACTAGCGCGGCTTCCTCCGAGCAGTACTTC
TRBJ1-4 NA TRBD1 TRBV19 CASTPGQENEKLFF TGTGCCAGTACCCCGGGACAGGAAAATGAAAAACTGTTTTTT
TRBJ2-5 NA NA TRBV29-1 CSVEQGRRETQYF TGCAGCGTAGAACAGGGTCGTCGAGAGACCCAGTACTTC
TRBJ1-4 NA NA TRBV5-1 CASSLARGGTDEKLFF TGCGCCAGCAGCTTGGCCCGGGGGGGCACGGATGAAAAACTGTTTTTT
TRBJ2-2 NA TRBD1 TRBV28 CASSALGRGPTGELFF TGTGCCAGCAGTGCCCTTGGCAGGGGGCCCACCGGGGAGCTGTTTTTT
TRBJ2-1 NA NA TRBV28 CASSSQLAIFDEQFF TGTGCCAGCAGTTCTCAACTAGCAATATTCGATGAGCAGTTCTTC
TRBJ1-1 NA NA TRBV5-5 CASAKLDRLNTEAFF TGTGCCAGCGCAAAACTGGACAGACTAAACACTGAAGCTTTCTTT
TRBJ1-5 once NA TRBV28 CASSFSDPYQPQHF TGTGCCAGCAGTTTTTCGGACCCCTATCAGCCCCAGCATTTT
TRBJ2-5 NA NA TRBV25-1 CASSDGGRPQETQYF TGTGCCAGCAGTGACGGAGGCAGGCCACAAGAGACCCAGTACTTC
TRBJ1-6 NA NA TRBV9 CASSFADRLEPLHF TGTGCCAGCAGCTTCGCGGACAGATTGGAACCCCTCCACTTT
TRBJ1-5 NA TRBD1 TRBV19 CAIFIYLRRQGMSRTGQPQHF TGTGCAATTTTTATTTATTTAAGACGACAGGGGATGTCGAGGACGGGTCAGCCCCAGCATTTT
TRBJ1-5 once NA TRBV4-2 CASSLSGGYLGNQPQHF TGTGCCAGCAGCCTCTCGGGGGGGTACCTAGGCAATCAGCCCCAGCATTTT
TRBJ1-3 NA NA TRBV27 CASSPMTAGNTIYF TGTGCCAGCAGCCCTATGACAGCCGGAAACACCATATATTTT